These 31 T cell receptor beta chains originate from one sample sequenced in a study of shared clonotypes between healthy human individuals. Measured with immunoSEQ multiplex PCR; TCRdb has only the in-frame clones, and not every one. The data hold roughly 2.2 million clones, with 85% to 95% observed a single time. Input material: naive CD4+ T cells from PBMCs. Subset of the sample: CD45RA+ positively selected. The receptors originated from a man younger than 35 in good health. Some clones in this sample may be carry-over from other donors' samples.

This chain joins TRBV5-1 and TRBJ2-1; no reliable D call. V shed 6 bases and J shed 0 bases, with 10 bases lying between them. CDR1 and CDR2 (germline): SGHRS, YFSETQ. The CDR3 has 14 residues. CDR3 residues: CASTNTRSYNEQFF. The CDR3 coding sequence is TGCGCCAGCACCAACACCCGCTCCTACAATGAGCAGTTCTTC.

V usage is TRBV5-4 and J usage is TRBJ2-7; maybe TRBD2 (5 bases). V lost 4 bases and J lost 3, with 11 bases in between. The CDR3 covers 13 residues. Per the germline V gene, CDR1 is SGHNT and CDR2 is YYREEE (reference sequence). CDR3 in DNA: TGTGCCAGCAGCCCGGGGAGCTACTACGAGCAGTACTTC. Amino acids: CASSPGSYYEQYF.

This chain joins TRBV27 and TRBJ1-1; 10 bases align to TRBD1. The CDR3 sequence is 14 residues long. The germline CDR1 and CDR2 sequences are MNHEY and SMNVEV (reference sequence). V trimming: 6 bases; J trimming: 5 bases; junction bases outside the gene matches: 6. This CDR3 reads CASRKGQGLTEAFF. In nucleotides, the CDR3 is TGTGCCAGCAGGAAGGGACAGGGGTTGACTGAAGCTTTCTTT.

This sequence joins TRBV28 and TRBJ2-1; D not resolved. Trimming removed 8 bases from V and 5 bases from J, with 4 bases in between. Germline lookup yields CDR1 MDHEN and CDR2 SYDVKM. The CDR3 contains 10 residues. In DNA form, the CDR3 reads TGTGCCAGCGGAAACAATGAGCAGTTCTTC. Translation gives CASGNNEQFF. Drawing the rest from reference TRBV28 and TRBJ2-1, the complete variable domain is DVKVTQSSRYLVKRTGEKVFLECVQDMDHENMFWYRQDPGLGLRLIYFSYDVKMKEKGDIPEGYSVSREKKERFSLILESASTNQTSMYLCASGNNEQFFGPGTRLTVL.

The chain carries TRBV19 and TRBJ2-1; the D gene is possibly TRBD2 (6 bases). Trimming pared 3 bases from V and 3 bases from J, leaving 21 bases between. This CDR3 comprises 18 residues. CDR1 LNHDA and CDR2 SQIVND come from the germline V gene (reference sequence). CDR3 bases: TGTGCCAGTAGTATGCGTCAGGGTGCGACTAGTAGCTACAATGAGCAGTTCTTC. It translates to CASSMRQGATSSYNEQFF.

Only a few counts were recorded for this clone. The chain joins TRBV6-1 to TRBJ2-1, with 8 bases matching TRBD2. CDR3 length: 15 amino acids. Germline assignment: CDR1 MNHNS and CDR2 SASEGT. V lost 2 bases to trimming and J lost 0 bases; unmatched junction nucleotides: 0. The CDR3 here is CASSESGGSYNEQFF. The CDR3 DNA reads as TGTGCCAGCAGTGAAAGCGGGGGCTCCTACAATGAGCAGTTCTTC.

This clone is a singleton in its sample. The rearrangement uses TRBV18 and TRBJ1-1; 7 nucleotides match TRBD1. Germline CDR1 is KGHSH and CDR2 is LQKENI. The junction had 18 bases not matched to a gene; V was cut back by 4 bases and J by 1 base. This CDR3 is 19 amino acids long. CDR3 region: CASSRSTGATPPGNTEAFF. The DNA of the CDR3 is TGTGCCAGCTCACGATCTACAGGGGCCACTCCACCCGGGAACACTGAAGCTTTCTTT.

The genes are TRBV5-1 and TRBJ2-1, with a possible D match to TRBD2 (5 bases). Germline CDR1 SGHRS, CDR2 YFSETQ. Trimming left V 4 bases short and J 7 bases short, with 12 bases between. This CDR3 is built from 13 residues. The CDR3 DNA sequence: TGCGCCAGCAGCCCGGGGAAACAGAATGAGCAGTTCTTC. It specifies CASSPGKQNEQFF. The full variable domain, with the rest looked up from reference TRBV5-1 and TRBJ2-1, is KAGVTQTPRYLIKTRGQQVTLSCSPISGHRSVSWYQQTPGQGLQFLFEYFSETQRNKGNFPGRFSGRQFSNSRSEMNVSTLELGDSALYLCASSPGKQNEQFFGPGTRLTVL.

The gene calls are TRBV2 and TRBJ2-2, with 7 bases aligning to TRBD1. The J segment lost 5 bases and the V segment lost 4 bases, leaving 4 bases of the junction unmatched. Germline lookup yields CDR1 SNHLY and CDR2 FYNNEI. The CDR3 sequence is 14 residues long. DNA of the CDR3: TGTGCCAGCAGTGCAGACAGGGAGACCGGGGAGCTGTTTTTT. It yields the protein CASSADRETGELFF.

The CDR3 spells CASNTGIMETQYF. CDR3 DNA sequence: TGTGCCAGCAATACAGGGATTATGGAGACCCAGTACTTC. V is TRBV2 and J is TRBJ2-5; maybe TRBD1 (6 bases). V was pared by 7 bases and J by 5 bases, with 14 bases between. Germline V gives CDR1 SNHLY, CDR2 FYNNEI. CDR3 length: 13 amino acids.

This clone has just one count. The V gene is TRBV6-5, the J gene TRBJ1-2; D perhaps matches TRBD1 (5 bases). V was clipped by 8 bases and J by 8 bases, with 18 bases between them. Germline-derived CDR1 and CDR2 are MNHEY and SVGAGI. This CDR3 region has 13 residues. The DNA for the CDR3 is TGTGCCAGCTACGGCAGGGACTTTTGGGGCTACACCTTC. This translates into CASYGRDFWGYTF.

The V gene is TRBV9, the J gene TRBJ1-2; 8 bases fit TRBD1. This CDR3 comprises 14 residues. V shed 3 bases and J 4 bases; nucleotides not matched to a gene: 5. The germline gives CDR1 SGDLS, CDR2 YYNGEE. CDR3 in DNA: TGTGCCAGCAGCGCCTCGGACAGGGCCTATGGCTACACCTTC. This gives the protein CASSASDRAYGYTF.

The DNA of the CDR3 is TGCGCCAGCAGCCAAGGAACCAGGGCCAGTTCGCTAACGCGTGGCTACACCTTC. Its translation: CASSQGTRASSLTRGYTF. The chain employs TRBV4-1 and TRBJ1-2, with D tentatively TRBD1 (5 bases). With 1 base removed from V and 7 bases from J, the gap between germline ends came to 25 bases. Per the germline V gene, CDR1 is MGHRA and CDR2 is YSYEKL. The CDR3 is 18 amino acids.

V is TRBV6-1 and J is TRBJ1-2; the D is unclear. V was trimmed by 1 base and J by 3 bases, leaving 6 bases between them. In germline, CDR1 is MNHNS, CDR2 SASEGT. This CDR3 has 13 residues. The DNA for the CDR3 is TGTGCCAGCAGTGAAGGAGGAGACTATGGCTACACCTTC. This sequence encodes CASSEGGDYGYTF.

The chain joins TRBV5-4 to TRBJ1-4, with TRBD1 matching over 7 bases. Germline CDR1 SGHNT, CDR2 YYREEE (reference sequence). V gave up 3 bases and J gave up 8 bases; unmatched junction bases: 7. The CDR3 covers 14 residues. In DNA, the CDR3 is TGTGCCAGCAGCTCCGGGACAGAGCGAGAAAAACTGTTTTTT. Protein product: CASSSGTEREKLFF.

The sample holds one count of this clone. Other DNA sequences in this specimen translate into the identical CDR3. The chain is built from TRBV7-2 and TRBJ2-7; 8 bases fit TRBD1. CDR1 is SGHTA and CDR2 is FQGNSA in the germline V gene. CDR3 length: 13 amino acids. Trimming cost V 4 bases and J 5 bases; bases outside gene matches: 4. The CDR3 protein is CASSSRTGNEQYF. The CDR3 nucleotides are TGTGCCAGCAGCTCCAGGACAGGGAACGAGCAGTACTTC.

As concerns this clone: Other DNA sequences of this sample code for an identical CDR3. The V call is TRBV6-5, the J call TRBJ1-3; the D is unclear. Germline loops: CDR1 MNHEY, CDR2 SVGAGI. The V end was cut by 0 bases, the J end by 4 bases, with 4 bases between. The CDR3 has 13 residues. Here the CDR3 reads CASSYSTGNTIYF. The CDR3 nucleotides are TGTGCCAGCAGTTACTCGACAGGAAACACCATATATTTT.

J is TRBJ1-1 and V is TRBV7-3; D is unresolved. Germline loops: CDR1 SGHTA, CDR2 FQGTGA. Trimming shortened V by 2 bases and J by 1 base, and 8 bases separated the two germline ends. CDR3 length: 14 residues. The CDR3 DNA sequence: TGTGCCAGCAGCTTAGGCAGACAGAACACTGAAGCTTTCTTT. Its protein is CASSLGRQNTEAFF.

The chain joins TRBV7-9 to TRBJ2-3; either TRBD1 or TRBD2 may fit D (6 bases each). The germline V gene has CDR1 SEHNR and CDR2 FQNEAQ (reference sequence). Trimming took 5 bases from V and 3 from J, leaving 21 bases between them. The CDR3 spans 17 residues. CDR3 coding DNA: TGTGCCAGCAGCAAAGGGCGTTATCAAGGGGGGACAGATACGCAGTATTTT. Residues: CASSKGRYQGGTDTQYF.

V is TRBV12-5 and J is TRBJ1-1; no reliable D call. Per the germline V gene, CDR1 is LGHNT and CDR2 is FRNRAP. The V end lost 6 bases, the J end lost 1 base, and 9 bases lay between the germline ends. The CDR3 sequence is 13 residues long. The CDR3 region has the DNA TGTGCTAGTGGGGCGAGCGGGAACACTGAAGCTTTCTTT. Translation gives CASGASGNTEAFF.

The J gene is TRBJ2-3, the V gene TRBV29-1; 14 bases map to TRBD2. CDR1 and CDR2 from the germline V gene are SQVTM and ANQGSEA. The CDR3 runs 16 residues. The ends lost 1 base at V and 2 bases at J; junction bases unmatched: 2. This chain's CDR3 is CSVEGTSGRNTDTQYF. The CDR3 region has the DNA TGCAGCGTTGAAGGGACTAGCGGGAGGAACACAGATACGCAGTATTTT.

The chain joins TRBV5-1 to TRBJ2-7; TRBD2 aligns across 13 bases. The V and J ends lost 0 bases and 7 bases, in that order; junction bases with no gene match: 4. CDR1 is SGHRS and CDR2 is YFSETQ in the germline V gene. This CDR3 contains 15 residues. CDR3 protein: CASSLAGTSGDEQYF. The CDR3 coding sequence is TGCGCCAGCAGCTTGGCCGGGACTAGCGGGGATGAGCAGTACTTC.

The V call is TRBV27, the J call TRBJ1-5, with D possibly matching TRBD1 (5 bases). With 4 bases removed from V and 4 bases from J, the gap between germline ends came to 17 bases. Germline assignment: CDR1 MNHEY and CDR2 SMNVEV (reference sequence). The CDR3 sequence is 16 residues long. In DNA form, the CDR3 reads TGTGCCAGCAGTTCACGACCTCGGGGGGGTAATCAGCCCCAGCATTTT. Protein: CASSSRPRGGNQPQHF.

The rearrangement uses TRBV7-9 and TRBJ1-1; 7 bases are a match to TRBD1. J lost 3 bases, V lost 7 bases, and 5 bases had no gene match. The CDR3 is 13 amino acids. Germline assignment: CDR1 SEHNR and CDR2 FQNEAQ (reference sequence). The CDR3 bases are TGTGCCAGCACCCTAACAGGGGACACTGAAGCTTTCTTT. It translates to CASTLTGDTEAFF.

The rearrangement links TRBV9 to TRBJ2-3; 8 nucleotides align to TRBD2. The germline gives CDR1 SGDLS, CDR2 YYNGEE. The CDR3 has 14 amino acids. V was pared by 6 bases and J by 2 bases, with 5 bases of the junction left unmatched. The CDR3 here is CASNLAGLTDTQYF. The CDR3, as DNA: TGTGCCAGCAACTTAGCGGGACTCACAGATACGCAGTATTTT.

The rearrangement links TRBV4-1 to TRBJ2-7, with 9 bases identical to TRBD1. The length of the CDR3 is 14 residues. CDR1 is MGHRA and CDR2 is YSYEKL in the germline V gene. V lost 4 bases and J lost 3; bases outside the gene matches: 4. Written as DNA, the CDR3 is TGCGCCAGCAGCCCCCGGGACAGGGACTACGAGCAGTACTTC. It yields the protein CASSPRDRDYEQYF.

This chain connects TRBV6-1 to TRBJ1-5; D unresolved. Between the trimmed V and J ends, which lost 4 bases and 5 bases, there was a span of 9 bases. This CDR3 region has 13 residues. The germline CDR1 and CDR2 sequences are MNHNS and SASEGT. CDR3 nucleotide sequence: TGTGCCAGCAGTGGTTTGCGGGATCAGCCCCAGCATTTT. As protein: CASSGLRDQPQHF.

The rearrangement joins TRBV28 to TRBJ2-1; a possible D gene is TRBD2 (6 bases). Germline CDR1 reads MDHEN; CDR2 reads SYDVKM. The CDR3 extends over 13 amino acids. Trimming cost V 11 bases and J 4 bases, with 15 bases left between them. The CDR3 protein is CAAGSGPYNEQFF. The CDR3 DNA is TGTGCCGCGGGGAGCGGACCATACAATGAGCAGTTCTTC. Combining the CDR3 with reference TRBV28 and TRBJ2-1 gives the whole variable domain DVKVTQSSRYLVKRTGEKVFLECVQDMDHENMFWYRQDPGLGLRLIYFSYDVKMKEKGDIPEGYSVSREKKERFSLILESASTNQTSMYLCAAGSGPYNEQFFGPGTRLTVL.

V gene TRBV4-2 combines with J gene TRBJ2-2, with 8 bases aligning to TRBD2. Germline V gene data show CDR1 as LGHNA and CDR2 as YNFKEQ. The V segment lost 7 bases and the J segment 0 bases; nucleotides outside the gene matches: 7. The CDR3 has 16 amino acids. The CDR3 DNA sequence: TGTGCCAGCATTTCAAATAGCGGGGCGAACACCGGGGAGCTGTTTTTT. Its translation: CASISNSGANTGELFF.

V usage is TRBV5-1 and J usage is TRBJ2-2; D possibly corresponds to TRBD1 (6 bases). The germline CDR1 and CDR2 sequences are SGHRS and YFSETQ. The V and J ends lost 0 bases and 6 bases respectively, with 9 bases between them. This CDR3 is built from 14 residues. The CDR3 sequence: CASSLAGQSGELFF. DNA of the CDR3: TGCGCCAGCAGCTTGGCCGGACAGTCCGGGGAGCTGTTTTTT.

This clone was observed a few times. V usage is TRBV27 and J usage is TRBJ1-1, with D tentatively TRBD1 (6 bases). The CDR3 runs to 15 residues. Trimming shortened V by 5 bases and J by 6 bases, and 19 bases separated the two germline ends. Germline assignment: CDR1 MNHEY and CDR2 SMNVEV (reference sequence). CDR3 loop: CASSPGTSVTSEAFF. CDR3 bases: TGTGCCAGCAGTCCGGGGACATCCGTTACATCTGAAGCTTTCTTT.